This T cell receptor beta chain was retrieved from a study of T cells in placental villitis. About this clone itself: Its target is not known.

General study points: Median clonality was 0.057 in villitis of unknown etiology placentae versus 0.006 in controls. Each placenta with villitis of unknown etiology had largely its own expanded clones.

Mothers with villitis of unknown etiology had significantly higher gravidity, parity and prior miscarriages than other groups. Sequencing used immunoSEQ v4. Sequencing was performed with immunoSEQ multiplex PCR; in TCRdb, only in-frame clones are kept and a portion is missing. In the table there are around 780 clones, 81% of which are singletons. CDR1 is LNHDA, CDR2 SQIVND, per germline (reference sequence). Trimming removed 7 bases from V and 5 bases from J, with 17 bases in between. This CDR3 comprises 14 residues. The clonotype originates from a human patient with villitis of unknown etiology; the placental T cells may come from both mother and fetus. The specimen was placental tissue containing maternal and fetal cells. The chain carries TRBV19 and TRBJ1-2, with D perhaps matching TRBD1 (6 bases). The CDR3 DNA sequence: TGTGCCAGTACCCTAGGCACAGGGTGGTATGGCTACACCTTC. Amino acids: CASTLGTGWYGYTF.